Listed here are 2 T cell receptor beta chains from one sample, sequenced in a study of Ad26.COV2.S vaccination and SARS-CoV-2 variants. Profiled with immunoSEQ multiplex PCR; TCRdb holds only in-frame clones, not every one. Of under 150,000 clones listed, 86% are singletons. The sequenced sample was peripheral blood, obtained after recovery from COVID-19. These receptors all come from a human donor who had recovered from COVID-19.

This clone was detected once. This chain uses TRBV29-1 with TRBJ2-7; the D is unclear. The V end was cut by 2 bases, the J end by 1 base, with 9 bases between. CDR1 and CDR2 (germline): SQVTM, ANQGSEA. The CDR3 spans 13 residues. CDR3 sequence: CSVEWSGSYEQYF. The CDR3 DNA reads as TGCAGCGTTGAATGGTCCGGATCCTACGAGCAGTACTTC.

This chain links TRBV7-2 with TRBJ2-3; tentatively, D is TRBD1 (5 bases). Germline assignment: CDR1 SGHTA and CDR2 FQGNSA. This CDR3 has 13 amino acids. Trimming took 5 bases from V and 6 from J, leaving 12 bases between them. CDR3 in amino acids: CASSTSYRDTQYF. Written as DNA, the CDR3 is TGTGCCAGCAGCACCTCTTACAGGGATACGCAGTATTTT.